This T cell receptor beta chain was recovered during a study of blood T cell repertoires in COVID-19. Across the whole study: Researchers got acute and convalescent COVID-19 samples from the United States, Italy and Spain. The cDNA or gDNA used as material had been derived from T cells, B-cell-depleted T cells, or PBMCs.

Authors' analysis steps: Amplification of reference gene primers provided the estimated nucleated cell counts. Sequencing was performed with immunoSEQ multiplex PCR; in TCRdb, only in-frame clones are kept and a portion is missing. V and J calls and clone size are those listed in that table; D and trimming were worked out from the DNA. The table records about 45,000 clones, 87% of them present only once. V lost 2 bases, J lost 1 base, and 11 bases stayed unmatched. The CDR3 is made up of 17 amino acids. CDR1 SGHRS and CDR2 YFSETQ come from the germline V gene. This clone was seen a handful of times. The rearrangement links TRBV5-1 to TRBJ2-7, with 8 positions matching TRBD1. The receptor was derived from a woman older than 75 in a cohort sampled during active or convalescent COVID-19. Material: peripheral blood. The CDR3 region has the DNA TGCGCCAGCAGCTTATACTCCGGACAGGGCAGATCCTACGAGCAGTACTTC. This encodes CASSLYSGQGRSYEQYF. The entire variable domain, with the rest obtained from reference TRBV5-1 and TRBJ2-7, is as follows: KAGVTQTPRYLIKTRGQQVTLSCSPISGHRSVSWYQQTPGQGLQFLFEYFSETQRNKGNFPGRFSGRQFSNSRSEMNVSTLELGDSALYLCASSLYSGQGRSYEQYFGPGTRLTVT.